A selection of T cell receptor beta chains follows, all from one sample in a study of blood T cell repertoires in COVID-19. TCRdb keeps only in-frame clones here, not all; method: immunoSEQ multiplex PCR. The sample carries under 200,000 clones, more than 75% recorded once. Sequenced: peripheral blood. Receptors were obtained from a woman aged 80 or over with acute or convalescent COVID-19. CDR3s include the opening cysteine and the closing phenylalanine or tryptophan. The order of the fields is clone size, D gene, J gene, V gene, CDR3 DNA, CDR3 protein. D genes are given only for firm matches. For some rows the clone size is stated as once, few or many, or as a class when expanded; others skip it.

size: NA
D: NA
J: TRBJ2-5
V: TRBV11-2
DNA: TGTGCCAGCAGCTCCTGGGGGGGCCAGGAGACCCAGTACTTC
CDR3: CASSSWGGQETQYF

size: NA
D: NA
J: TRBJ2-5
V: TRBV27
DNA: TGTGCCAGCAGTTTCCTCACGAGAGAGACCCAGTACTTC
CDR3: CASSFLTRETQYF

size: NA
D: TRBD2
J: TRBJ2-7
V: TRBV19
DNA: TGTGCCAGTAGTCGACTAGCGGGAGGCGGAGTCTACGAGCAGTACTTC
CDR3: CASSRLAGGGVYEQYF

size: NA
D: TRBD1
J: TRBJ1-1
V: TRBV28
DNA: TGTGCCAGCAGTTCGGGACAGGGTCCTGAAGCTTTCTTT
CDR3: CASSSGQGPEAFF

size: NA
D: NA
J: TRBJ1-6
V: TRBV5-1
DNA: TGCGCCAGCAGCCCCCGGGACAATGGTTCACCCCTCCACTTT
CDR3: CASSPRDNGSPLHF

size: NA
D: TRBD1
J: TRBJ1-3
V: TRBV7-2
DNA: TGTGCCAGCAGCTTAGTAAGGGGACAGGGGGGCTTCTCTGGAAACACCATATATTTT
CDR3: CASSLVRGQGGFSGNTIYF

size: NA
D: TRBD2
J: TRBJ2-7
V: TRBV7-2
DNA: TGTGCCAGCAGCACACTAGCGGGAGCCTACGAGCAGTACTTC
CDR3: CASSTLAGAYEQYF

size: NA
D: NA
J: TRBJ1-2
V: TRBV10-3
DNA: TGTGCCATCAGTGCAGTTTATGGCTACACCTTC
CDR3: CAISAVYGYTF

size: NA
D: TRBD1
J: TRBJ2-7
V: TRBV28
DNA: TGTGCCAGCAGAACTTCTTTGACAGGGTCCTACGAGCAGTACTTC
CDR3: CASRTSLTGSYEQYF

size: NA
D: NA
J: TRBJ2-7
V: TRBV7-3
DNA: TGTGCCAGCAGCCCCGAAGGGGGACGGGAGCAGTACTTC
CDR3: CASSPEGGREQYF

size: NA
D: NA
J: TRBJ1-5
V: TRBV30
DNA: TGTGCCTGGTCTAGTTTAAGCGGACAGCCCCAGCATTTT
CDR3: CAWSSLSGQPQHF

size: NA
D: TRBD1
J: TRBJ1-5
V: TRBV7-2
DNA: TGTGCCAGCAGCCCTCAGGGGGCGATGGGCAATCAGCCCCAGCATTTT
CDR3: CASSPQGAMGNQPQHF

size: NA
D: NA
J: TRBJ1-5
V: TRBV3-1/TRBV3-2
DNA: TGTGCCAGCAGCCAAGGAGCATACAATCAGCCCCAGCATTTT
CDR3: CASSQGAYNQPQHF

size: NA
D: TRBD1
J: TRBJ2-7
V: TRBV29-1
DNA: TGCAGCGTCACCGGGACAGGAGGTAAAAGGGCCAACGAGCAGTACTTC
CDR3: CSVTGTGGKRANEQYF

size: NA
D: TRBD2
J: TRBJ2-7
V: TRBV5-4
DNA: TGTGCCAGCAGCCCAGATAGCGGGAGGAGCTCCTACGAGCAGTACTTC
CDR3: CASSPDSGRSSYEQYF

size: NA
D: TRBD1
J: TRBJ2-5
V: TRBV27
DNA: TGTGCCAGCAGTCGCCGGGACAGGGGAAACCAAGAGACCCAGTACTTC
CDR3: CASSRRDRGNQETQYF

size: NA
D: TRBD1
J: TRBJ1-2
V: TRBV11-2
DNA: TGTGCCAGCAGCTTCGGGACAGTCAACTATGGCTACACCTTC
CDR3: CASSFGTVNYGYTF

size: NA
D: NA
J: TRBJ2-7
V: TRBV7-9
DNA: TGTGCCAGCAGCCCCCGACCGACATCAGCCTCCTACGAGCAGTACTTC
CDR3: CASSPRPTSASYEQYF

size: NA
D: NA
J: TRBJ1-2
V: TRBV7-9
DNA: TGTGCCAGCAGCTCCGACAGATGGGATGGCTACACCTTC
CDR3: CASSSDRWDGYTF

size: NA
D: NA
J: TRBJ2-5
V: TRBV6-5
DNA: TGTGCCAGCAGTTGGGCGCCCCACGGCCAAGAGACCCAGTACTTC
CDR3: CASSWAPHGQETQYF

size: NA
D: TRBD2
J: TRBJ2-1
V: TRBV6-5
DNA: TGTGCCAGCAGTTACCCGGGCGGCGGGAGATACAATGAGCAGTTCTTC
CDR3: CASSYPGGGRYNEQFF

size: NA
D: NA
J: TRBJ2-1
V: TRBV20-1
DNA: TGCAGTGCTAGTTACAGGTACAATGAGCAGTTCTTC
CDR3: CSASYRYNEQFF

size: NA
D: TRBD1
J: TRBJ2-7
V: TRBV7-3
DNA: TGTGCCAGCAGCCCGGACAGGGCAGTCTACGAGCAGTACTTC
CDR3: CASSPDRAVYEQYF

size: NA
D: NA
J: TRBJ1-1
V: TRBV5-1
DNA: TGCGCCAGCACGAGGGCAGCGAACACTGAAGCTTTCTTT
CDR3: CASTRAANTEAFF

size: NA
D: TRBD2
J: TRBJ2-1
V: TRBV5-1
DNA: TGCGCCAGCAGCTTGGGGACTAGCGGCGATGAGCAGTTCTTC
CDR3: CASSLGTSGDEQFF

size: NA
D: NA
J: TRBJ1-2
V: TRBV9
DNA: TGTGCCAGCACCTCGACAGCCTATGGCTACACCTTC
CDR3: CASTSTAYGYTF

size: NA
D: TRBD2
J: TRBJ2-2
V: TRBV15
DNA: TGTGCCACCAGCAGAAAACCGGGACTAGCGGGCACCGGGGAGCTGTTTTTT
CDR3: CATSRKPGLAGTGELFF

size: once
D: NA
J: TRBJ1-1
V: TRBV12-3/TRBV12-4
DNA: TGTGCCAGCAGTTTCATAGAGAACACTGAAGCTTTCTTT
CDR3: CASSFIENTEAFF

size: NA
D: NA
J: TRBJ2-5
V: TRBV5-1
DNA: TGCGCCAGCAGCTTGGTCAAAGGGGTCCCTGCCCAAGAGACCCAGTACTTC
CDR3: CASSLVKGVPAQETQYF

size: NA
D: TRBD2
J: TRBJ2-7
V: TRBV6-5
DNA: TGTGCCAGCCGGAAAGCGGGAGAGGTTTACGAGCAGTACTTC
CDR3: CASRKAGEVYEQYF

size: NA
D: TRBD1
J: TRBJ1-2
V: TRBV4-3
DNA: TGCGCCAGCAGCCAAATGACAGGGGCTCATGGCTACACCTTC
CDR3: CASSQMTGAHGYTF

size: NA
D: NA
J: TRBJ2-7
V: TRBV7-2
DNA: TGTGCCAGCAGCTTAGGTCTCCGCGAGCAGTACTTC
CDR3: CASSLGLREQYF

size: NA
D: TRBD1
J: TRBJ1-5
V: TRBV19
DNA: TGTGCCAGTAGTACGAACGGACAGGGAGGTCAGCCCCAGCATTTT
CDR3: CASSTNGQGGQPQHF

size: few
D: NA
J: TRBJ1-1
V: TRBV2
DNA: TGTGCCAGCAAAAGGGAGGCTGAAGCTTTCTTT
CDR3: CASKREAEAFF

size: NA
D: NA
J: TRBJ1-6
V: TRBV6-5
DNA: TGTGCCAGCCAAACAGGGAAGGGTTCACCCCTCCACTTT
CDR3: CASQTGKGSPLHF

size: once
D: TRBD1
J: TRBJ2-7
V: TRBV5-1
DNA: TGCGCCAGCAGCCGGGGGACAGGCGACTACGAGCAGTACTTC
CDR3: CASSRGTGDYEQYF

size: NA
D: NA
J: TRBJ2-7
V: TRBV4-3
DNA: TGCGCCAGCAGCCAAGAGATAGGACAGCAGACCTACGAGCAGTACTTC
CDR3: CASSQEIGQQTYEQYF

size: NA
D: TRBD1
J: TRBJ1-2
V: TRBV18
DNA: TGTGCCAGCTCACCAATGGAAACCGGGACAGCAACCTATGGCTACACCTTC
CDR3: CASSPMETGTATYGYTF

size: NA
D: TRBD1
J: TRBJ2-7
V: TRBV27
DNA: TGTGCCAGCAGTTTATCCGCAGGGGGCAACGAGCAGTACTTC
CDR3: CASSLSAGGNEQYF

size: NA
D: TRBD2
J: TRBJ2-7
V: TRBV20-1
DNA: TGCAGTGCTAGTTCTCCGGCGGGAGAGTTCAACGAGCAGTACTTC
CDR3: CSASSPAGEFNEQYF

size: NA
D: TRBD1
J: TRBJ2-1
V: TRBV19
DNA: TGTGCCAGTAGTAAAACGACAGGGATCCCCTACAATGAGCAGTTCTTC
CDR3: CASSKTTGIPYNEQFF

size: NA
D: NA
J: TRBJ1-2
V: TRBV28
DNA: TGTGCCACCCACCTCCCCTCCTATCATGGCTACACCTTC
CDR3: CATHLPSYHGYTF

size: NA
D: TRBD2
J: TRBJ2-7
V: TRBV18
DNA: TGTGCCAGCTCACCTCTAGATAGCGGGAGCATCAACGAGCAGTACTTC
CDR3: CASSPLDSGSINEQYF

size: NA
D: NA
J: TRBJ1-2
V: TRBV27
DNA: TGTGCCAGCAGTAAGACAGACCCACTCTATGGCTACACCTTC
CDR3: CASSKTDPLYGYTF

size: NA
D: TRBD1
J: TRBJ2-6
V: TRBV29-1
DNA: TGCAGCGTTTCACAGGGGGCCGCTGGGGCCAACGTCCTGACTTTC
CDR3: CSVSQGAAGANVLTF

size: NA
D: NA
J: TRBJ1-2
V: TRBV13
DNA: TGTGCCACCATTCTCTTGAGGGAATCCCACTATGGCTACACCTTC
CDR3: CATILLRESHYGYTF

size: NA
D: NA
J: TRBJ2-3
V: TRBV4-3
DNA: TGCGCCAGCAGCCCCCTCGGAGTCACAGATACGCAGTATTTT
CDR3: CASSPLGVTDTQYF

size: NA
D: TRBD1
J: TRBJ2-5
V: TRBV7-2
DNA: TGTGCCAGCAGTAGAGGGGGACAGGGGGCAGGGGAGACCCAGTACTTC
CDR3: CASSRGGQGAGETQYF

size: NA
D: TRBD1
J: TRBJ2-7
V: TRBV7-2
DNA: TGTGCCAGCAGCCAATGGGACAGATCCTACGAGCAGTACTTC
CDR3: CASSQWDRSYEQYF

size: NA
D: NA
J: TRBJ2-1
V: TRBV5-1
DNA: TGCGCCAGCAGCTTTAAGATCCCAGGGGAGCAGTTCTTC
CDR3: CASSFKIPGEQFF

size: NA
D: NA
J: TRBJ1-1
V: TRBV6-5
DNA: TGTGCCAGCAGGGGCCTAAACACTGAAGCTTTCTTT
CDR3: CASRGLNTEAFF

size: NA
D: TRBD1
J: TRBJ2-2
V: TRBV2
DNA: TGTGCCAGCCAGGGACAGATGAACACCGGGGAGCTGTTTTTT
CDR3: CASQGQMNTGELFF

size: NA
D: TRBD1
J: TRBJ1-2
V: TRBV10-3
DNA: TGTGCCACCTGGCGGGACAGCCAAGGGTATGGCTACACCTTC
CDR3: CATWRDSQGYGYTF

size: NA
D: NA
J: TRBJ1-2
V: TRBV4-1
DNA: TGCGCCAGCCGCCGCAACGGGACAATGTATGGCTACACCTTC
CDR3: CASRRNGTMYGYTF